The 19 T cell receptor beta chains listed next were all sequenced from one sample in a study of spatial heterogeneity in lung cancer. A single record per CDR3 protein comes from TCRdb applying MiXCR to the 5' RACE reads. The table has fewer than 15,000 distinct CDR3 sequences, 5.6% seen once. Their recognized antigens are unknown. Study-wide points: One measure, the expanded intratumoral alpha and beta TCR count, tracked tumor mutation counts.

Noted time point: sample taken at primary tumor resection. The sequencing used lung tumor tissue, collected at surgery. These TCRs come from a female donor with early-stage non-small cell lung cancer.

About this clonotype itself: In a library made to pick up alpha chains, this beta chain is a stray read with a size that means little. The V gene is TRBV18, the J gene TRBJ2-7; 12 nucleotides agree with TRBD1. Per germline, CDR1 KGHSH and CDR2 LQKENI. Unmatched junction bases numbered 9, after V lost 4 bases and J lost 5 bases. The CDR3 contains 16 residues. The CDR3 is CASSLTSGTGGHEQYF. The CDR3 nucleotides read TGTGCCAGCTCACTGACAAGTGGGACAGGGGGCCACGAGCAGTACTTC.

Many counts were recorded for this clonotype. This beta chain was picked up by a library intended for alpha chains and is off target, so its count carries little meaning. V is TRBV4-1 and J is TRBJ1-5, with D tentatively TRBD1 (6 bases). V was clipped by 6 bases and J by 2 bases, with 17 bases between them. This CDR3 spans 16 amino acids. Germline V gives CDR1 MGHRA, CDR2 YSYEKL. CDR3 sequence (DNA): TGCGCCAGCAGGGAGATGGGGGGCTTGGGCAATCAGCCCCAGCATTTT. Its translation: CASREMGGLGNQPQHF.

This clonotype has ten or more counts. This beta chain turned up in a library designed for alpha chains; as an off-target read, its abundance says little. This rearrangement joins TRBV6-4 to TRBJ1-6; D is ambiguous. Germline V lookup: CDR1 MRHNA, CDR2 SNTAGT. V lost 3 bases and J 4 bases, leaving 4 bases between the germline ends. This CDR3 has 13 residues. The CDR3 here is CASSETYNSPLHF. CDR3 DNA: TGTGCCAGCAGTGAGACGTATAATTCACCCCTCCACTTT.

The table lists this clonotype with many counts. Within a library made for alpha chains, this beta chain is off target, and its count is uninformative. The chain joins TRBV7-2 to TRBJ2-7, with D uncertain. Germline CDR1 reads SGHTA; CDR2 reads FQGNSA. This CDR3 is 15 amino acids long. V was trimmed by 2 bases and J by 2 bases, leaving 13 bases between them. CDR3 sequence reads: CASSLSASSAYEQYF. In nucleotides, the CDR3 is TGTGCCAGCAGCTTAAGCGCTAGTTCGGCCTACGAGCAGTACTTC. The full variable domain, rest sourced from reference TRBV7-2 and TRBJ2-7, is GAGVSQSPSNKVTEKGKDVELRCDPISGHTALYWYRQSLGQGLEFLIYFQGNSAPDKSGLPSDRFSAERTGGSVSTLTIQRTQQEDSAVYLCASSLSASSAYEQYFGPGTRLTVT.

In regard to this clonotype: This sequence may be a read error, since a much larger clone differs from it by one base. This beta chain lies outside the target of a library built for alpha chains; its clone size means little. The CDR3 spells CASSLDSTGGLFF. DNA for the CDR3: TGCGCCAGCAGCTTGGATTCCACCGGGGGGCTGTTTTTT. V gene TRBV5-1 combines with J gene TRBJ2-2; perhaps TRBD2 as D (6 bases). This CDR3 contains 13 residues. CDR1 SGHRS and CDR2 YFSETQ come from the germline V gene.

This clonotype occurred many times. A library prepared for alpha chains yielded this beta chain as an off-target read; its size is of little meaning. The rearrangement uses TRBV12-3 or TRBV12-4 and TRBJ2-1; the D gene could be TRBD1 or TRBD2 (6 bases each). V was pared by 8 bases and J by 5 bases, with 10 bases between. The CDR3 runs to 12 residues. The CDR3 region has the DNA TGTGCCAGCCGGGGGCCCAACAATGAGCAGTTCTTC. Translated: CASRGPNNEQFF.

This clonotype was counted ten times or more. This beta chain is an unintended read in a library built for alpha chains; its size means little. The rearrangement joins TRBV7-9 to TRBJ1-1, with D perhaps matching TRBD1 (5 bases). V was shortened by 7 bases and J by 2 bases, with 17 bases between the two germline ends. In germline, CDR1 is SEHNR, CDR2 FQNEAQ (reference sequence). The CDR3 totals 15 residues. CDR3 coding DNA: TGTGCCAGCAATTCCTTTCATAGGGGAAACACTGAAGCTTTCTTT. It codes for CASNSFHRGNTEAFF.

Ten or more counts support this clonotype. This beta chain represents an off-target read in a library built for alpha chains; its size is of limited meaning. This chain connects TRBV15 to TRBJ1-1, with a possible D match to TRBD1 (6 bases). This CDR3 comprises 13 residues. Trimming cost V 10 bases and J 2 bases, with 14 bases left between them. From germline, CDR1 is LNHNV and CDR2 YYDKDF (reference sequence). CDR3 loop: CAIRQETNTEAFF. The CDR3 region has the DNA TGTGCCATAAGACAGGAGACAAACACTGAAGCTTTCTTT. The variable domain in full, with the rest retrieved from reference TRBV15 and TRBJ1-1, is DAMVIQNPRYQVTQFGKPVTLSCSQTLNHNVMYWYQQKSSQAPKLLFHYYDKDFNNEADTPDNFQSRRPNTSFCFLDIRSPGLGDTAMYLCAIRQETNTEAFFGQGTRLTVV.

This clonotype has ten or more counts. This beta chain is a stray sequence in a library constructed for alpha chains; its clone size is not meaningful. This sequence joins TRBV7-2 and TRBJ2-5; a weak D match, TRBD2 (6 bases). Trimming cost V 5 bases and J 0 bases, with 16 bases left between them. CDR3 size: 16 residues. From germline, CDR1 is SGHTA and CDR2 FQGNSA. Here the CDR3 DNA reads TGTGCCAGCAGCCTAGACGGGGGACCGTACCAAGAGACCCAGTACTTC. It translates to CASSLDGGPYQETQYF.

This clonotype was seen at least ten times. Because the library targeted alpha chains, this beta chain is an off-target read whose size means little. The genes are TRBV7-3 and TRBJ1-6; D is undetermined. CDR3 length: 13 amino acids. Germline V gives CDR1 SGHTA, CDR2 FQGTGA. The V end lost 1 base, the J end lost 7 bases, and 5 bases lay between the germline ends. CDR3 region: CASSLSPNSPLHF. CDR3 nucleotides: TGTGCCAGCAGCTTAAGCCCCAATTCACCCCTCCACTTT.

Only one count was recorded for this clonotype. As an off-target read in a library built for alpha chains, this beta chain has a frequency of little significance. This chain uses TRBV3-1 with TRBJ1-1; D is ambiguous. V lost 1 base, J lost 1 base, and 7 bases lay in between. The germline gives CDR1 LGHDT, CDR2 YNNKEL (reference sequence). The CDR3 is 14 amino acids. The CDR3 sequence: CASSQALANTEAFF. The CDR3 nucleotides are TGTGCCAGCAGCCAAGCTCTGGCGAACACTGAAGCTTTCTTT.

This clonotype is deemed medium-sized. The library was designed around alpha chains, so this beta chain is a stray read whose abundance carries little weight. The rearrangement joins TRBV12-3 or TRBV12-4 to TRBJ2-5; 7 bases are shared with TRBD1. The CDR3 is 15 residues long. J was trimmed by 5 bases and V by 5 bases; bases with no gene match: 11. The CDR3 sequence: CASSPNRYRGETQYF. The CDR3 nucleotides are TGTGCCAGCAGTCCAAACCGATACAGGGGTGAGACCCAGTACTTC.

This clonotype came up many times. This beta chain is an off-target read within a library intended for alpha chains, so its frequency means little. The V call is TRBV12-5, the J call TRBJ1-2; no clear D gene. This CDR3 region has 17 residues. Looked up from germline, CDR1 is LGHNT and CDR2 is FRNRAP. The V end was cut by 7 bases, the J end by 1 base, with 22 bases between. This CDR3 reads CASADDRESSHNYGYTF. The DNA for the CDR3 is TGTGCTAGTGCCGACGACCGAGAGTCTAGTCATAACTATGGCTACACCTTC.

A remark on this clonotype: With the library built for alpha chains, this beta chain is off target and its frequency is not meaningful. V usage is TRBV7-2 and J usage is TRBJ1-2; 8 nucleotides align to TRBD1. V trimming: 0 bases; J trimming: 7 bases; junction bases outside the gene matches: 7. CDR3 length equals 15 residues. Germline V gene lookup returns CDR1 SGHTA and CDR2 FQGNSA. CDR3 residues: CASSLALGQGSGYTF. The CDR3 DNA reads as TGTGCCAGCAGCTTAGCTTTAGGACAGGGCTCTGGCTACACCTTC.

This clonotype is labeled medium-sized. Little can be read into the size of this beta chain, an off-target read in a library designed for alpha chains. The genes are TRBV12-3 or TRBV12-4 and TRBJ1-5; unclear D gene. The CDR3 runs 14 residues. Trimming removed 5 bases from V and 4 bases from J, with 12 bases in between. DNA of the CDR3: TGTGCCAGCAGTCAGGACGGATTAAATCAGCCCCAGCATTTT. Its translation: CASSQDGLNQPQHF.

This clonotype was seen ten or more times. This beta chain is off target for a library built for alpha chains, so its abundance means little. CDR3 protein: CSASDSFSYNSPLHF. The CDR3 region has the DNA TGCAGTGCTAGCGACAGTTTCTCCTATAATTCACCCCTCCACTTT. The V call is TRBV20-1, the J call TRBJ1-6, with D maybe TRBD1 (5 bases). The germline V and J ends were trimmed by 3 bases and 0 bases, with 9 bases remaining between them. The CDR3 is made up of 15 amino acids. Germline CDR1 DFQATT, CDR2 SNEGSKA (reference sequence).

Many counts were recorded for this clonotype. This beta chain is a stray read from a library made for alpha chains; its abundance is not meaningful. This chain connects TRBV6-5 to TRBJ1-5; TRBD1 agrees at 7 bases. Unmatched junction bases numbered 8, after V lost 2 bases and J lost 7 bases. The CDR3 totals 15 residues. Germline V lookup: CDR1 MNHEY, CDR2 SVGAGI. The DNA of the CDR3 is TGTGCCAGCAGTTACCGACAGGGTCTGGGCCAGCCCCAGCATTTT. Encoded protein: CASSYRQGLGQPQHF.

With respect to this clonotype: The library was prepared for alpha chains; this beta chain is a stray read, so its frequency means little. V usage is TRBV30 and J usage is TRBJ1-1; the D is unclear. The length of the CDR3 is 14 residues. CDR1 and CDR2 (germline): GTSNPN, SVGIG (reference sequence). V was shortened by 0 bases and J by 6 bases, with 14 bases between the two germline ends. CDR3 DNA sequence: TGTGCCTGGAGTGTGAAACAATTTAGGGCTGAAGCTTTCTTT. Its protein product is CAWSVKQFRAEAFF.

This clonotype was counted many times. As an off-target read in a library built for alpha chains, this beta chain has a frequency of little significance. The V gene is TRBV12-5, the J gene TRBJ2-3, with TRBD1 matching over 7 bases. The CDR3 sequence is 14 residues long. V was clipped by 6 bases and J by 1 base; unmatched bases: 4. Germline CDR1 reads LGHNT; CDR2 reads FRNRAP. CDR3 protein: CASGTGQGTDTQYF. CDR3 coding DNA: TGTGCTAGTGGGACAGGGCAAGGCACAGATACGCAGTATTTT.